One T cell receptor beta chain is described in this entry. This sample was taken from a study of identical twins. cDNA molecules carried unique molecular identifiers, and template switching added a universal primer site. TCRdb recomputed calls from the 5' RACE reads with MiXCR, one row per CDR3 protein. The sample records around 1.7 million distinct CDR3 sequences, about 31% being singletons. The CDR3 has 15 residues. Deletions cut 1 base from V and 5 bases from J, with 11 bases between. This clonotype originated in a newborn girl in good health. The sample comprised cord blood. This chain connects TRBV12-3 or TRBV12-4 to TRBJ2-2, with D perhaps matching TRBD1 (6 bases). CDR3 sequence reads: CASSLGGPGTGELFF. Here the CDR3 DNA reads TGTGCCAGCAGTTTAGGGGGGCCAGGGACCGGGGAGCTGTTTTTT.